This TCR beta chain was captured in a study of blood T cell repertoires in COVID-19. The wider study: Sites in the United States, Italy and Spain provided acute and convalescent COVID-19 samples. The analysed material was cDNA or gDNA that came from T cells, B-cell-depleted T cells, or PBMCs.

Trimming took 5 bases from V and 3 from J; bases not matched to a gene: 6. Germline V gene data show CDR1 as SGHNT and CDR2 as YENEEA. This CDR3 comprises 16 residues. Per the authors' pipeline: Amplified reference gene primers provided the basis for estimating nucleated cell counts. Only in-frame clones appear in the TCRdb table, and some are missing; sequencing was by immunoSEQ multiplex PCR. That table gives V, J and clone size, and the DNA gave D and trimming. The sample holds approximately 120,000 clones; about 90% are singletons and the top ten take approximately 1.1%. The V call is TRBV11-3, the J call TRBJ2-2, with 10 bases matching TRBD2. Material for sequencing was peripheral blood. The TCR was taken from a human donor in a cohort sampled during active COVID-19. The CDR3 spells CASSLVAGGYTGELFF. For the CDR3, the DNA is TGTGCCAGCAGCCTTGTAGCGGGAGGTTACACCGGGGAGCTGTTTTTT.